The 13 T cell receptor beta chains below were found in one sample sequenced in a study of T cells in Graves' hyperthyroidism and ophthalmopathy (dated by TCRdb to the late 2010s). Library generation was performed with multiplex PCR. TCRdb shows the sequencer as Illumina HiSeq 2000. TCR beta CDR3 regions were amplified from RNA transcripts. The first round of RT-PCR for the TCR CDR3 was performed with the HTBI primer set and the Qiagen OneStep RT-PCR kit. The public reads were quality trimmed at Q25 with fastp and then assembled into clones with MiXCR by TCRdb, keeping productive beta chains. When rows share a CDR3 protein, they turn into one entry using the most common DNA and genes. In all, the sample holds under 400,000 distinct CDR3 sequences, and about 14% of those were seen once. Approximately 10% of the sample goes to the ten largest clones. Sequencing used blood. The receptors were sampled from a woman aged 55-70 years with Graves' hyperthyroidism.

This clonotype occurred many times. This chain uses TRBV6-2 or TRBV6-3 with TRBJ2-1, with 10 bases identical to TRBD2. Germline CDR1 is MNHEY and CDR2 is SVGEGT. The length of the CDR3 is 16 residues. With V trimmed by 6 bases and J by 5 bases, 10 bases remained unmatched. The CDR3 spells CASRGGRTSGNNEQFF. The CDR3 region has the DNA TGTGCCAGCAGGGGAGGAAGGACTAGCGGAAACAATGAGCAGTTCTTC.

This clonotype was seen repeatedly, ten times or more. The chain uses TRBV12-3 or TRBV12-4 and TRBJ2-3, with 7 bases fitting TRBD1. Trimming removed 6 bases from V and 0 bases from J; junction bases left unmatched: 9. The CDR3 spans 16 residues. The CDR3 sequence is CASRLHGQASTDTQYF. As DNA, the CDR3 is TGTGCCAGCAGACTACATGGACAGGCTAGCACAGATACGCAGTATTTT.

This clonotype was found once. One end of the junction fails to match germline, which may point to a read error. V gene TRBV10-3 combines with J gene TRBJ2-1; tentative D call: TRBD1 (6 bases). CDR1 and CDR2 from the germline V gene are ENHRY and SYGVKD. This CDR3 comprises 12 residues. The CDR3 loop is CAISATGMERFF. The CDR3 DNA sequence: TGTGCCATCAGTGCAACAGGGATGGAGCGGTTCTTC.

This clonotype was recorded many times. The chain carries TRBV7-9 and TRBJ2-7; 10 bases are shared with TRBD1. The CDR3 is 15 residues long. The J segment lost 6 bases and the V segment lost 5 bases, leaving 10 bases of the junction unmatched. Germline lookup yields CDR1 SEHNR and CDR2 FQNEAQ (reference sequence). The CDR3 bases are TGTGCCAGCAGCCGAATCCGACAGGGGGCTTCCGAGCAGTACTTC. This sequence encodes CASSRIRQGASEQYF.

This clonotype was observed many times. The chain is built from TRBV27 and TRBJ1-5, with 8 nucleotides matching TRBD1. Germline V gene sequence: CDR1 MNHEY, CDR2 SMNVEV (reference sequence). V lost 5 bases and J lost 6; bases outside the gene matches: 9. There are 15 residues in the CDR3. The CDR3 reads CASSGLGQGGQPQHF. The CDR3 coding sequence is TGTGCCAGCAGTGGACTTGGACAGGGCGGTCAGCCCCAGCATTTT.

This clonotype was counted at least ten times. This chain uses TRBV3-1 with TRBJ1-1; 10 nucleotides align to TRBD1. The CDR3 spans 12 residues. CDR1 is LGHDT and CDR2 is YNNKEL in the germline V gene (reference sequence). Trimming at V came to 1 base and at J to 10 bases, leaving 0 bases not matched to a gene. This CDR3 reads CASSQGDRGAFF. The DNA for the CDR3 is TGTGCCAGCAGCCAAGGGGACAGGGGAGCTTTCTTT.

This clonotype was counted ten times or more. This rearrangement joins TRBV3-1 to TRBJ1-2; D is unclear. The length of the CDR3 is 15 residues. Looked up from germline, CDR1 is LGHDT and CDR2 is YNNKEL (reference sequence). Trimming removed 2 bases at V and 2 bases at J, with 12 bases between. CDR3 loop: CASSQRSTVNYGYTF. In DNA, the CDR3 is TGTGCCAGCAGCCAAAGATCTACGGTAAACTATGGCTACACCTTC.

This clonotype was seen at least ten times. This chain joins TRBV10-3 and TRBJ2-3, with no clear D. The CDR3 contains 12 residues. The germline gives CDR1 ENHRY, CDR2 SYGVKD. The V end lost 3 bases, the J end lost 2 bases, and 3 bases lay between the germline ends. The CDR3 region is CAISDNTDTQYF. CDR3 sequence (DNA): TGTGCCATCAGTGATAACACAGATACGCAGTATTTT.

The chain couples TRBV20-1 to TRBJ2-4, with D possibly being TRBD2 (6 bases). V lost 5 bases and J lost 6, with 17 bases in between. CDR3 size: 14 residues. From germline, CDR1 is DFQATT and CDR2 SNEGSKA (reference sequence). DNA for the CDR3: TGCAGTGCTGTACCCCAGGGAGGACCAAACATTCAGTACTTC. It encodes CSAVPQGGPNIQYF.

This clonotype was detected many times. The chain carries TRBV2 and TRBJ2-1, with a tentative D call TRBD1 (5 bases). Trimming took off 7 bases at V and 0 bases at J, with 10 bases between the two ends. The CDR3 is 14 residues long. Germline V gives CDR1 SNHLY, CDR2 FYNNEI. CDR3 amino acids: CASTTTASYNEQFF. DNA of the CDR3: TGTGCCAGCACAACGACAGCCTCCTACAATGAGCAGTTCTTC.

The chain couples TRBV19 to TRBJ2-1; the match to TRBD2 covers 14 bases. The V and J ends lost 3 bases and 3 bases, in that order; junction bases with no gene match: 4. Germline V lookup: CDR1 LNHDA, CDR2 SQIVND (reference sequence). This CDR3 is built from 17 residues. Here the CDR3 reads CASSIGTSGSLYNEQFF. The DNA of the CDR3 is TGTGCCAGTAGTATCGGGACTAGCGGGAGCCTCTACAATGAGCAGTTCTTC.

This clonotype was seen at least ten times. The CDR3 protein is CASRRTSGAYEQYF. In nucleotides, the CDR3 is TGTGCCAGCAGACGGACTAGCGGGGCCTACGAGCAGTACTTC. The chain has TRBV2 and TRBJ2-7; 12 bases are a match to TRBD2. The V gene end was trimmed by 6 bases and the J gene end by 2 bases; junction bases not matched to a gene: 2. Germline V gives CDR1 SNHLY, CDR2 FYNNEI. This CDR3 region has 14 residues. Complete variable domain (other parts from reference TRBV2 and TRBJ2-7): EPEVTQTPSHQVTQMGQEVILRCVPISNHLYFYWYRQILGQKVEFLVSFYNNEISEKSEIFDDQFSVERPDGSNFTLKIRSTKLEDSAMYFCASRRTSGAYEQYFGPGTRLTVT.

This clonotype was detected a few times. This sequence joins TRBV27 and TRBJ1-5, with D possibly being TRBD1 (5 bases). Germline V CDR1 and CDR2: MNHEY, SMNVEV (reference sequence). The CDR3 runs to 13 residues. V was clipped by 6 bases and J by 9 bases, with 15 bases between them. CDR3 DNA sequence: TGTGCCAGCAGAAGGGGCGACCGGGGGCCCCAGCATTTT. Its protein product is CASRRGDRGPQHF.